One and the same sample provided the 20 T cell receptor beta chains below, sequenced in a study of blood T cell repertoires in COVID-19. The table came from immunoSEQ multiplex PCR; TCRdb's copy has only in-frame clones and leaves some out. This sample yields about 100,000 clones, of which 87% are seen a single time; 7% to 9.5% belongs to the top ten. Input material: peripheral blood. The receptors were gathered from a man aged 25 to 40 in a cohort sampled during active COVID-19.

The chain links TRBV6-5 to TRBJ2-4, with 7 bases aligning to TRBD1. The trim removed 10 bases at V and 5 bases at J, leaving 11 bases unmatched. Germline V gene lookup returns CDR1 MNHEY and CDR2 SVGAGI. The CDR3 is 14 amino acids. CDR3 loop: CATSPWDSQNIQYF. The CDR3 DNA is TGTGCCACCTCCCCTTGGGACAGCCAAAACATTCAGTACTTC.

V usage is TRBV7-2 and J usage is TRBJ2-7; 8 bases map to TRBD2. Germline CDR1 and CDR2: SGHTA and FQGNSA. V was pared by 5 bases and J by 4 bases, with 7 bases of the junction left unmatched. The CDR3 totals 14 residues. The chain's CDR3 is CASSVTGGIYEQYF. The CDR3 DNA reads as TGTGCCAGCAGCGTAACGGGGGGGATATACGAGCAGTACTTC.

The DNA of the CDR3 is TGTGCCAGTAGTATAGCCCCGCCCGGACAGCTGAACACTGAAGCTTTCTTT. It codes for CASSIAPPGQLNTEAFF. The chain links TRBV19 to TRBJ1-1; a possible D gene is TRBD1 (6 bases). The CDR3 covers 17 residues. Deletions cut 1 base from V and 0 bases from J, with 15 bases between. Germline V lookup: CDR1 LNHDA, CDR2 SQIVND (reference sequence).

CDR3 protein: CASSPPRGGYGYTF. Written as DNA, the CDR3 is TGTGCCAGCAGCCCGCCACGGGGTGGCTATGGCTACACCTTC. V is TRBV6-5 and J is TRBJ1-2; D call uncertain. Germline V lookup: CDR1 MNHEY, CDR2 SVGAGI. The CDR3 spans 14 residues. V dropped 6 bases and J dropped 4 bases, with 15 bases sitting between them.

J is TRBJ2-5 and V is TRBV7-2; 7 bases are shared with TRBD1. The CDR3 has 14 amino acids. Germline CDR1 and CDR2: SGHTA and FQGNSA. Germline trimming cut 5 bases from V and 5 bases from J; bases unmatched to any gene: 8. The CDR3 spells CASSRRTGGETQYF. In DNA form, the CDR3 reads TGTGCCAGCAGCAGACGGACAGGCGGCGAGACCCAGTACTTC.

The genes are TRBV27 and TRBJ1-1; D not certain. V gave up 4 bases and J gave up 6 bases, with 12 bases separating them. The germline V gene encodes CDR1 MNHEY and CDR2 SMNVEV (reference sequence). The CDR3 length is 13 residues. The CDR3 bases are TGTGCCAGCAGTTCGATTCGAACAGCTGAAGCTTTCTTT. Encoded protein: CASSSIRTAEAFF.

V is TRBV5-8 and J is TRBJ2-5; TRBD2 matches 11 bases. The length of the CDR3 is 15 residues. V lost 5 bases to trimming and J lost 7 bases; unmatched junction nucleotides: 10. From germline, CDR1 is SGHTS and CDR2 YDEGEE. CDR3 protein: CASRHLAGGLVTQYF. CDR3 in DNA: TGTGCCAGCAGACACTTAGCGGGGGGGCTCGTGACCCAGTACTTC.

This clone is a singleton in its sample. The rearrangement uses TRBV7-2 and TRBJ2-1; no reliable D call. This CDR3 has 12 amino acids. Trimming removed 1 base from V and 10 bases from J, with 8 bases in between. Germline CDR1 SGHTA, CDR2 FQGNSA. The CDR3 sequence is CASSLVDTEQFF. The CDR3 nucleotides read TGTGCCAGCAGCTTAGTCGACACGGAGCAGTTCTTC.

The rearrangement uses TRBV10-2 and TRBJ1-1; a possible D gene is TRBD1 (6 bases). CDR3 length: 14 amino acids. Trimming pared 3 bases from V and 3 bases from J, leaving 11 bases between. Germline V gene sequence: CDR1 WSHSY, CDR2 SAAADI. The CDR3 region has the DNA TGCGCCAGCAGTGATCGGGGGGCGGACACTGAAGCTTTCTTT. It specifies CASSDRGADTEAFF.

This chain connects TRBV30 to TRBJ2-6; perhaps TRBD1 as D (7 bases). This CDR3 has 15 residues. The germline V gene encodes CDR1 GTSNPN and CDR2 SVGIG (reference sequence). Between the trimmed V and J ends, which lost 4 bases and 4 bases, there was a span of 14 bases. Here the CDR3 reads CAWILATGGANVLTF. The CDR3 region has the DNA TGTGCCTGGATTCTAGCGACAGGGGGGGCCAACGTCCTGACTTTC.

The chain has TRBV2 and TRBJ2-2; 8 bases are shared with TRBD1. The junction had 8 bases not matched to a gene; V was cut back by 6 bases and J by 2 bases. The germline V gene has CDR1 SNHLY and CDR2 FYNNEI. The CDR3 covers 16 residues. CDR3 sequence reads: CASRKRQGPNTGELFF. DNA for the CDR3: TGTGCCAGCAGGAAACGACAGGGGCCAAACACCGGGGAGCTGTTTTTT.

J is TRBJ2-3 and V is TRBV9; 7 bases align to TRBD2. The CDR3 totals 14 residues. With 4 bases clipped from V and 6 bases from J, the junction kept 8 bases outside the gene matches. From germline, CDR1 is SGDLS and CDR2 YYNGEE. DNA of the CDR3: TGTGCCAGCAGCCCCCGGACTAGTTGGGATACGCAGTATTTT. It codes for CASSPRTSWDTQYF.

The chain has TRBV2 and TRBJ2-3; tentatively, D is TRBD2 (6 bases). Germline assignment: CDR1 SNHLY and CDR2 FYNNEI. The CDR3 consists of 12 residues. V was shortened by 6 bases and J by 6 bases, with 10 bases between the two germline ends. The CDR3 coding sequence is TGTGCCAGCAGAGCGGGCGGGGATACGCAGTATTTT. It codes for CASRAGGDTQYF.

The rearrangement uses TRBV28 and TRBJ1-6; the D is unclear. V was cut by 7 bases and J by 4 bases, with 5 bases left in between. Germline values: CDR1 MDHEN, CDR2 SYDVKM. CDR3 length: 12 residues. CDR3 region: CASNGYNSPLHF. CDR3 DNA: TGTGCCAGCAACGGGTATAATTCACCCCTCCACTTT.

The rearrangement links TRBV28 to TRBJ2-7, with TRBD1 matching over 8 bases. CDR1 is MDHEN and CDR2 is SYDVKM in the germline V gene. V was pared by 1 base and J by 6 bases, with 8 bases of the junction left unmatched. CDR3 length: 15 amino acids. CDR3: CASSLLRTGFSEQYF. The CDR3 DNA is TGTGCCAGCAGTTTATTGAGGACAGGGTTTTCCGAGCAGTACTTC.

CDR3 sequence: CASSDSTGGDDTQYF. The CDR3 region has the DNA TGTGCCAGCAGTGACTCGACAGGGGGTGACGATACGCAGTATTTT. The genes are TRBV6-4 and TRBJ2-3, with 9 bases lining up with TRBD1. This CDR3 spans 15 amino acids. CDR1 is MRHNA, CDR2 SNTAGT, per germline. V gave up 0 bases and J gave up 6 bases; unmatched junction bases: 4.

This clone was detected many times. The rearrangement links TRBV15 to TRBJ1-1; no clear D gene. CDR1 LNHNV and CDR2 YYDKDF come from the germline V gene (reference sequence). The CDR3 has 12 amino acids. Trimming cost V 1 base and J 5 bases, with 5 bases left between them. CDR3 loop: CATSRGGTEAFF. CDR3 in DNA: TGTGCCACCAGCAGAGGAGGGACTGAAGCTTTCTTT.

The rearrangement joins TRBV18 to TRBJ1-2, with 11 bases fitting TRBD1. Unmatched junction bases numbered 5, after V lost 3 bases and J lost 2 bases. The length of the CDR3 is 16 residues. The germline V gene has CDR1 KGHSH and CDR2 LQKENI. The DNA for the CDR3 is TGTGCCAGCTCACCCCTCGGGACAGGGGGGAACTATGGCTACACCTTC. Encoded protein: CASSPLGTGGNYGYTF.

The CDR3 protein is CATSDLQGRGTDTQYF. The CDR3 DNA reads as TGTGCCACCAGTGATTTACAGGGAAGGGGGACAGATACGCAGTATTTT. The genes are TRBV24-1 and TRBJ2-3, with D possibly TRBD1 on 6 matching bases. CDR3 length: 16 amino acids. V was pared by 1 base and J by 3 bases, with 13 bases between. Germline V gene lookup returns CDR1 KGHDR and CDR2 SFDVKD.

The rearrangement joins TRBV3-1 (or the pseudogene TRBV3-2) to TRBJ2-1; 9 positions agree with TRBD2. Trimming removed 0 bases from V and 5 bases from J; junction bases left unmatched: 5. Germline V lookup: CDR1 LGHDT, CDR2 YNNKEL (reference sequence). This CDR3 has 16 residues. CDR3 amino acids: CASSQDWRGGNNEQFF. The CDR3 nucleotides are TGTGCCAGCAGCCAAGATTGGCGGGGGGGGAACAATGAGCAGTTCTTC.